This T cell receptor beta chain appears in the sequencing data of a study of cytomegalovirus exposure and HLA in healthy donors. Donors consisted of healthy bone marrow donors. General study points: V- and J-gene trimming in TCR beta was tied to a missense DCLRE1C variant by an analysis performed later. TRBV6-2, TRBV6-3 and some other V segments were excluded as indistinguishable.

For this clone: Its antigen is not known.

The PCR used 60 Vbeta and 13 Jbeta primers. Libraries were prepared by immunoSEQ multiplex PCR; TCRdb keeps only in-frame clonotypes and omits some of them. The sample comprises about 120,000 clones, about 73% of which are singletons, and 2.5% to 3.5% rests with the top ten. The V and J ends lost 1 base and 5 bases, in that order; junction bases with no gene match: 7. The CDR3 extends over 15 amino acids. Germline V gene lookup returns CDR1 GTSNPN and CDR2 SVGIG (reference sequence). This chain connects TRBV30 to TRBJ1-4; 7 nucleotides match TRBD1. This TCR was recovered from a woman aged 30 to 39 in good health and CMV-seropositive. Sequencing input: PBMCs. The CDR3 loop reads CAWSGNRGGNEKLFF. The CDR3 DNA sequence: TGTGCCTGGAGTGGAAACAGGGGTGGGAATGAAAAACTGTTTTTT. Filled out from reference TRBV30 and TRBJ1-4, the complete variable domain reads SQTIHQWPATLVQPVGSPLSLECTVEGTSNPNLYWYRQAAGRGLQLLFYSVGIGQISSEVPQNLSASRPQDRQFILSSKKLLLSDSGFYLCAWSGNRGGNEKLFFGSGTQLSVL.